This TCR beta chain was sequenced during a study of early T cells in non-severe SARS-CoV-2 infection. The wider study: Sequenced bulk RNA came from whole blood that was unsorted, and chains were unpaired.

V gave up 1 base and J gave up 7 bases, with 14 bases separating them. Germline values: CDR1 MGHRA, CDR2 YSYEKL. CDR3 length: 14 amino acids. Individual cDNA molecules were tagged with unique molecular identifiers. TCRdb re-analysed the 5' RACE reads in MiXCR, keeping a single row per CDR3 protein. The sample lists just under 90,000 distinct CDR3 sequences, roughly 14% occurring once. Sequenced sample: whole blood. The rearrangement uses TRBV4-1 and TRBJ2-7; D remains ambiguous. The TCR sequence derives from an adult who was a healthcare worker with PCR-confirmed SARS-CoV-2 infection or an uninfected control (not recorded which). Here the CDR3 reads CASSQGRVESEQYF. In nucleotides, the CDR3 is TGCGCCAGCAGCCAAGGTAGGGTGGAATCGGAGCAGTACTTC.